Below, 18 T cell receptor beta chains from the same sample are listed, as sequenced in a study of cytomegalovirus exposure and HLA in healthy donors. The PCR made use of 60 Vbeta and 13 Jbeta primers. The table came from immunoSEQ multiplex PCR; TCRdb's copy has only in-frame clones and leaves some out. The sample contains about 180,000 clones, 70% to 80% of which appear only once. Material: PBMCs. The receptors come from a man aged 18 to 30 in good health and CMV-seronegative.

In its sample, this clone was seen a few times. Additional DNA sequences in this sample encode the identical CDR3. The V gene is TRBV30, the J gene TRBJ2-5, with 7 bases aligning to TRBD1. Germline trimming cut 0 bases from V and 5 bases from J; bases unmatched to any gene: 3. Germline V gene data show CDR1 as GTSNPN and CDR2 as SVGIG (reference sequence). This CDR3 has 13 residues. Here the CDR3 reads CAWSVGGLETQYF. CDR3 coding DNA: TGTGCCTGGAGTGTAGGGGGCCTGGAGACCCAGTACTTC.

CDR3 residues: CASSLAGASNQPQHF. CDR3 bases: TGCGCCAGCAGCTTGGCTGGGGCGAGCAATCAGCCCCAGCATTTT. The chain has TRBV5-1 and TRBJ1-5; maybe TRBD1 (5 bases). With 0 bases removed from V and 1 base from J, the gap between germline ends came to 8 bases. CDR3 length: 15 residues. Germline V gives CDR1 SGHRS, CDR2 YFSETQ. Full variable domain (remainder filled in from reference TRBV5-1 and TRBJ1-5): KAGVTQTPRYLIKTRGQQVTLSCSPISGHRSVSWYQQTPGQGLQFLFEYFSETQRNKGNFPGRFSGRQFSNSRSEMNVSTLELGDSALYLCASSLAGASNQPQHFGDGTRLSIL.

The count of this clone is one. V and J are TRBV27 and TRBJ1-1; a possible D gene is TRBD1 (5 bases). V was pared by 6 bases and J by 6 bases, with 14 bases between. The V gene's germline CDR1 is MNHEY and CDR2 SMNVEV (reference sequence). The CDR3 covers 13 residues. The CDR3 is CASRREGKAEAFF. CDR3 in DNA: TGTGCCAGCAGGAGGGAGGGGAAAGCTGAAGCTTTCTTT.

This clone turned up a few times. The chain joins TRBV28 to TRBJ1-2; TRBD1 matches at 7 bases. This CDR3 is built from 16 residues. The germline V gene has CDR1 MDHEN and CDR2 SYDVKM. The V and J ends lost 5 bases and 4 bases, in that order; junction bases with no gene match: 13. The CDR3 DNA is TGTGCCAGCAGTGCTACCAGGACAGGAGGATCCTATGGCTACACCTTC. Translating gives CASSATRTGGSYGYTF.

The V and J genes are TRBV9 and TRBJ2-5, with 11 bases identical to TRBD1. The germline gives CDR1 SGDLS, CDR2 YYNGEE. This CDR3 spans 17 amino acids. The junction had 12 bases not matched to a gene; V was cut back by 4 bases and J by 4 bases. The CDR3 DNA reads as TGTGCCAGCAGCCTGACACAAGTGGGGACAGGGGGAGAGACCCAGTACTTC. It codes for CASSLTQVGTGGETQYF. Combining the CDR3 with reference TRBV9 and TRBJ2-5 gives the whole variable domain DSGVTQTPKHLITATGQRVTLRCSPRSGDLSVYWYQQSLDQGLQFLIQYYNGEERAKGNILERFSAQQFPDLHSELNLSSLELGDSALYFCASSLTQVGTGGETQYFGPGTRLLVL.

DNA of the CDR3: TGTGCCAGCACGTCTCGCGGACAAGAGACCCAGTACTTC. This codes for CASTSRGQETQYF. This chain uses TRBV2 with TRBJ2-5; D uncertain. V was trimmed by 7 bases and J by 2 bases, leaving 11 bases between them. The CDR3 contains 13 residues. In germline, CDR1 is SNHLY, CDR2 FYNNEI.

The CDR3 DNA reads as TGTGCCAGCAGCGCTAGGGGTACTAATGAAAAACTGTTTTTT. Translating it yields CASSARGTNEKLFF. The chain links TRBV9 to TRBJ1-4, with a tentative D call TRBD1 (5 bases). The CDR3 totals 14 residues. The germline gives CDR1 SGDLS, CDR2 YYNGEE. Trimming removed 3 bases from V and 2 bases from J, with 8 bases in between.

The sample holds one count of this clone. The chain couples TRBV19 to TRBJ1-1; D not certain. Trimming pared 7 bases from V and 1 base from J, leaving 13 bases between. From germline, CDR1 is LNHDA and CDR2 SQIVND (reference sequence). The CDR3 consists of 14 residues. This CDR3 is CASTPRNRNTEAFF. DNA of the CDR3: TGTGCCAGTACCCCAAGAAACAGGAACACTGAAGCTTTCTTT.

The V call is TRBV10-3, the J call TRBJ2-3; TRBD2 matches at 8 bases. The CDR3 has 16 residues. V gave up 4 bases and J gave up 2 bases; unmatched junction bases: 8. CDR1 and CDR2 (germline): ENHRY, SYGVKD. CDR3 amino acids: CAISGALADATDTQYF. CDR3 in DNA: TGTGCCATCAGTGGGGCACTAGCGGACGCCACAGATACGCAGTATTTT.

The chain combines TRBV30 with TRBJ2-5; 7 positions agree with TRBD1. The CDR3 runs to 12 residues. Per germline, CDR1 GTSNPN and CDR2 SVGIG (reference sequence). J gave up 11 bases and V 5 bases, and 11 bases lay outside the gene matches. CDR3 sequence (DNA): TGTGCCTGGCGTTGGACAGGCGGAGTGCAGTACTTC. It encodes CAWRWTGGVQYF.

The gene calls are TRBV6-1 and TRBJ2-7, with a tentative D call TRBD2 (6 bases). This CDR3 contains 17 residues. V was trimmed by 0 bases and J by 3 bases, leaving 18 bases between them. Germline V gives CDR1 MNHNS, CDR2 SASEGT. CDR3 in amino acids: CASSEAAGLSSIYEQYF. CDR3 DNA: TGTGCCAGCAGTGAAGCGGCGGGGCTCAGTTCGATCTACGAGCAGTACTTC.

This chain connects TRBV18 to TRBJ2-7; D possibly corresponds to TRBD2 (7 bases). The V gene lost 6 bases and the J gene lost 6 bases, with 12 bases spanning the gap. The CDR3 covers 12 residues. CDR1 and CDR2 from the germline V gene are KGHSH and LQKENI. The DNA of the CDR3 is TGTGCCAGCTCCGAGGGGGGGGCCGAGCAGTACTTC. Translating it yields CASSEGGAEQYF.

The chain joins TRBV28 to TRBJ2-3; 8 positions match TRBD2. Germline V gene lookup returns CDR1 MDHEN and CDR2 SYDVKM. The CDR3 is 18 amino acids. J lost 0 bases, V lost 6 bases, and 14 bases had no gene match. This CDR3 is CASSPNALADPSTDTQYF. CDR3 DNA: TGTGCCAGCAGCCCAAATGCACTAGCGGACCCTAGCACAGATACGCAGTATTTT.

The chain has TRBV6-6 and TRBJ2-5, with TRBD2 matching over 9 bases. CDR3 length: 16 amino acids. Germline-derived CDR1 and CDR2 are MNHNY and SVGAGI (reference sequence). V trimming: 2 bases; J trimming: 5 bases; junction bases outside the gene matches: 9. The CDR3 is CASSYDASGKFETQYF. In DNA, the CDR3 is TGTGCCAGCAGTTACGATGCTAGCGGGAAGTTTGAGACCCAGTACTTC.

In DNA, the CDR3 is TGTGCCATCCACAGGATACCCTACGAGCAGTACTTC. It yields the protein CAIHRIPYEQYF. This chain links TRBV2 with TRBJ2-7; maybe TRBD1 (5 bases). The CDR3 is made up of 12 amino acids. Per the germline V gene, CDR1 is SNHLY and CDR2 is FYNNEI. Between the trimmed V and J ends, which lost 10 bases and 2 bases, there was a span of 12 bases.

This clone appeared a single time. This CDR3 is CAWSPQTPLARWDEQYF. CDR3 DNA sequence: TGTGCCTGGAGTCCCCAAACCCCACTAGCTCGATGGGACGAGCAGTACTTC. V and J are TRBV30 and TRBJ2-5; weak D call: TRBD2 (6 bases). The DNA end is more similar to TRBJ2-7, so the J call may be wrong. CDR3 size: 17 residues. In germline, CDR1 is GTSNPN, CDR2 SVGIG (reference sequence).

The V gene is TRBV9, the J gene TRBJ2-1; 15 bases fit TRBD2. Germline V gives CDR1 SGDLS, CDR2 YYNGEE. The ends lost 4 bases at V and 9 bases at J; junction bases unmatched: 8. The CDR3 loop spans 16 amino acids. CDR3 protein: CASSLPRGLAGGEQFF. The CDR3 DNA reads as TGTGCCAGCAGCTTACCTCGGGGACTAGCGGGAGGTGAGCAGTTCTTC.

This chain uses TRBV18 with TRBJ2-7, with 7 bases that match TRBD2. Germline V gene lookup returns CDR1 KGHSH and CDR2 LQKENI. CDR3 size: 13 residues. After removal of 0 bases from V and 9 bases from J, the junction contained 5 bases not matched to a gene. The CDR3 nucleotides read TGTGCCAGCTCACCACCGGTCAGGGAGGGGCAGTACTTC. It specifies CASSPPVREGQYF.